This record concerns one TCR beta chain sequence. These data come from a study of blood T cell repertoires in COVID-19. TCRdb keeps only in-frame clones here, not all; method: immunoSEQ multiplex PCR. The repertoire includes approximately 170,000 clones, 80% to 90% of them detected once, and 1.1% sits in the top ten. V was clipped by 9 bases and J by 0 bases, with 14 bases between them. The CDR3 sequence is 14 residues long. Germline values: CDR1 SGHNT, CDR2 YYREEE (reference sequence). This receptor was taken from a man in his thirties or forties with acute or convalescent COVID-19. Input material: peripheral blood. The chain carries TRBV5-4 and TRBJ2-3; weak D call: TRBD2 (5 bases). In nucleotides, the CDR3 is TGTGCCATCCCGATAGCGACTAGCACAGATACGCAGTATTTT. It translates to CAIPIATSTDTQYF.